These T cell receptor beta chains were read from a single sample in a study of cytomegalovirus exposure and HLA in healthy donors. Produced via immunoSEQ multiplex PCR; TCRdb's table is partial and in-frame only. Among some 62,000 clones listed, roughly 86% were seen once. The sample was PBMCs. These receptor sequences come from a man younger than 35 in good health and CMV-seronegative. CDR3s include the opening cysteine and the closing phenylalanine or tryptophan. The D gene is left open where the match is weak. Clone size, where shown, is once, few, many, or a class for clones that have expanded.

j_gene: TRBJ2-7
abundance: once
d_gene: -
v_gene: TRBV5-1
CDR3nt: TGCGCCAGCAGCGTTTCGGGGATCTCCGAGTCCTACGAGCAGTACTTC
CDR3aa: CASSVSGISESYEQYF

j_gene: TRBJ1-1
abundance: -
d_gene: -
v_gene: TRBV7-8
CDR3nt: TGTGCCAGCAGCTTAGAGCGACTGCATACTGAAGCTTTCTTT
CDR3aa: CASSLERLHTEAFF

j_gene: TRBJ2-5
abundance: -
d_gene: -
v_gene: TRBV2
CDR3nt: TGTGCCAGCAGTGAACTTCTAGCGATAGAGACCCAGTACTTC
CDR3aa: CASSELLAIETQYF

j_gene: TRBJ1-2
abundance: few
d_gene: TRBD1
v_gene: TRBV5-1
CDR3nt: TGCGCCAGCAGCTTGGAGGACAGGGGTAACTATGGCTACACCTTC
CDR3aa: CASSLEDRGNYGYTF

j_gene: TRBJ2-1
abundance: -
d_gene: -
v_gene: TRBV6-1
CDR3nt: TGTGCCAGCAGTGATAGCGGACGGGCCGATGAGCAGTTCTTC
CDR3aa: CASSDSGRADEQFF

j_gene: TRBJ2-7
abundance: -
d_gene: -
v_gene: TRBV7-9
CDR3nt: TGTGCCAGCAGCGATAGCCCCTCTAGAGGACCCGGGGATGGCGAGCAGTACTTC
CDR3aa: CASSDSPSRGPGDGEQYF

j_gene: TRBJ2-7
abundance: -
d_gene: -
v_gene: TRBV5-4
CDR3nt: TGTGCCAGCAGCTTGACAGGGAACCACTACGAGCAGTACTTC
CDR3aa: CASSLTGNHYEQYF

j_gene: TRBJ2-2
abundance: -
d_gene: -
v_gene: TRBV19
CDR3nt: TGTGCCAGTGATCCCCACAGGGCCACCGGGGAGCTGTTTTTT
CDR3aa: CASDPHRATGELFF

j_gene: TRBJ1-1
abundance: -
d_gene: -
v_gene: TRBV7-9
CDR3nt: TGTGCCAGCAGCGGCAGGGGAAGGACTGAAGCTTTCTTT
CDR3aa: CASSGRGRTEAFF

j_gene: TRBJ2-7
abundance: -
d_gene: -
v_gene: TRBV7-9
CDR3nt: TGTGCCAGCAGCTTAGTAGGGGAAAGAAGCCACGAGCAGTACTTC
CDR3aa: CASSLVGERSHEQYF

j_gene: TRBJ2-1
abundance: -
d_gene: TRBD1
v_gene: TRBV7-9
CDR3nt: TGTGCCAGCAGCCCCGGGACAGGGCCGTACAATGAGCAGTTCTTC
CDR3aa: CASSPGTGPYNEQFF

j_gene: TRBJ2-7
abundance: -
d_gene: TRBD2
v_gene: TRBV4-1
CDR3nt: TGCGCCAGCAGCCAACAGGGACTAGTTCATTTCGAGCAGTACTTC
CDR3aa: CASSQQGLVHFEQYF

j_gene: TRBJ2-1
abundance: -
d_gene: TRBD2
v_gene: TRBV7-3
CDR3nt: TGTGCCAGCAGCGGAGTGGCTAGCGGGGTTAATGAGCAGTTCTTC
CDR3aa: CASSGVASGVNEQFF

j_gene: TRBJ1-2
abundance: -
d_gene: -
v_gene: TRBV19
CDR3nt: TGTGCCAGTAGTACACAGGGCGTTGGCTACACCTTC
CDR3aa: CASSTQGVGYTF

j_gene: TRBJ1-2
abundance: -
d_gene: -
v_gene: TRBV10-3
CDR3nt: TGTGCCATCAGTGAGTATACAGGTACCAATGGCTACACCTTC
CDR3aa: CAISEYTGTNGYTF

j_gene: TRBJ2-5
abundance: -
d_gene: -
v_gene: TRBV5-1
CDR3nt: TGCGCCAGCAGCTTGTGGGCCGGCGAGACCCAGTACTTC
CDR3aa: CASSLWAGETQYF

j_gene: TRBJ1-6
abundance: -
d_gene: TRBD1
v_gene: TRBV30
CDR3nt: TGTGCCTGGAGTGCAGGGGGCGGTTCACCCCTCCACTTT
CDR3aa: CAWSAGGGSPLHF

j_gene: TRBJ1-4
abundance: -
d_gene: -
v_gene: TRBV6-5
CDR3nt: TGTGCCAGCAGTTACAATAGGCGGACTAATGAAAAACTGTTTTTT
CDR3aa: CASSYNRRTNEKLFF

j_gene: TRBJ2-3
abundance: once
d_gene: TRBD2
v_gene: TRBV4-1
CDR3nt: TGCGCCAGCAGCCCCTCGGGGAGCCTAGCGGGGGCTCTAATGACAGATACGCAGTATTTT
CDR3aa: CASSPSGSLAGALMTDTQYF

j_gene: TRBJ1-2
abundance: -
d_gene: -
v_gene: TRBV5-4
CDR3nt: TGTGCCAGCAGCTCCCAGGGATCCTATGGCTACACCTTC
CDR3aa: CASSSQGSYGYTF

j_gene: TRBJ2-5
abundance: once
d_gene: -
v_gene: TRBV6-5
CDR3nt: TGTGCCAGCAGTTACGCAGGAGGAGAGACCCAGTACTTC
CDR3aa: CASSYAGGETQYF

j_gene: TRBJ2-7
abundance: few
d_gene: -
v_gene: TRBV6-6
CDR3nt: TGTGCCACCGCCGACACCGAAACCTACGAGCAGTACTTC
CDR3aa: CATADTETYEQYF

j_gene: TRBJ2-7
abundance: once
d_gene: -
v_gene: TRBV2
CDR3nt: TGTGCCAGCGTCGGAGGTAACAGGGTAAACGAGCAGTACTTC
CDR3aa: CASVGGNRVNEQYF

j_gene: TRBJ2-5
abundance: -
d_gene: TRBD1
v_gene: TRBV5-1
CDR3nt: TGCGCCAGCAGCACACAACAGGGGATCGGGGAGACCCAGTACTTC
CDR3aa: CASSTQQGIGETQYF

j_gene: TRBJ2-7
abundance: -
d_gene: -
v_gene: TRBV11-3
CDR3nt: TGTGCCAGCAGCTTGTCGAGGGTGAGGGTCCACGAGCAGTACTTC
CDR3aa: CASSLSRVRVHEQYF

j_gene: TRBJ2-5
abundance: -
d_gene: -
v_gene: TRBV4-1
CDR3nt: TGCGCCAGCAGCCAAGTTGAGTTCCAAGAGACCCAGTACTTC
CDR3aa: CASSQVEFQETQYF

j_gene: TRBJ2-5
abundance: -
d_gene: -
v_gene: TRBV5-1
CDR3nt: TGCGCCAGCAGTTCTCAGGGGACAGAGACCCAGTACTTC
CDR3aa: CASSSQGTETQYF

j_gene: TRBJ1-5
abundance: once
d_gene: -
v_gene: TRBV2
CDR3nt: TGTGCCAGCACCCGGGGGACGGATCAGCCCCAGCATTTT
CDR3aa: CASTRGTDQPQHF

j_gene: TRBJ2-7
abundance: -
d_gene: -
v_gene: TRBV5-6
CDR3nt: TGTGCCAGCACGATCGGGAACTCCTACGAGCAGTACTTC
CDR3aa: CASTIGNSYEQYF

j_gene: TRBJ1-2
abundance: few
d_gene: -
v_gene: TRBV4-1
CDR3nt: TGCGCCAGCAGCCAATCTCGTGGCCAAATTTGGGGCTACACCTTC
CDR3aa: CASSQSRGQIWGYTF

j_gene: TRBJ2-3
abundance: -
d_gene: TRBD2
v_gene: TRBV6-5
CDR3nt: TGTGCCAGCAGTCTCGGGACTAGCGGTACAGATACGCAGTATTTT
CDR3aa: CASSLGTSGTDTQYF

j_gene: TRBJ2-6
abundance: -
d_gene: TRBD1
v_gene: TRBV5-1
CDR3nt: TGCGCCAGCAGCTTAGCCGGGACAGCTGGGGCCAACGTCCTGACTTTC
CDR3aa: CASSLAGTAGANVLTF

j_gene: TRBJ1-1
abundance: -
d_gene: -
v_gene: TRBV10-3
CDR3nt: TGTGCCATCAGTGTGGCAGGCGAGAACACTGAAGCTTTCTTT
CDR3aa: CAISVAGENTEAFF

j_gene: TRBJ2-4
abundance: -
d_gene: -
v_gene: TRBV5-6
CDR3nt: TGTGCCAGCAGTTTCGGTCCCGAAAACATTCAGTACTTC
CDR3aa: CASSFGPENIQYF

j_gene: TRBJ2-2
abundance: once
d_gene: -
v_gene: TRBV7-2
CDR3nt: TGTGCCAGCAGCCGCTTTAGTAGCGGGGAGCTGTTTTTT
CDR3aa: CASSRFSSGELFF

j_gene: TRBJ2-3
abundance: -
d_gene: -
v_gene: TRBV6-5
CDR3nt: TGTGCCAGTCTTGGGGGGAGCACAGATACGCAGTATTTT
CDR3aa: CASLGGSTDTQYF

j_gene: TRBJ2-5
abundance: -
d_gene: -
v_gene: TRBV7-2
CDR3nt: TGTGCCAGCAGCTTAGGTCTCTCCCAAGAGACCCAGTACTTC
CDR3aa: CASSLGLSQETQYF

j_gene: TRBJ1-1
abundance: few
d_gene: TRBD1
v_gene: TRBV19
CDR3nt: TGTGCCAGTAGTGCCTTTGAGGGACAGGAAGAAGCTTTCTTT
CDR3aa: CASSAFEGQEEAFF

j_gene: TRBJ1-2
abundance: -
d_gene: -
v_gene: TRBV28
CDR3nt: TGTGCCAGCAGTTTAAGAGCCTATGGCTACACCTTC
CDR3aa: CASSLRAYGYTF

j_gene: TRBJ1-2
abundance: -
d_gene: -
v_gene: TRBV6-5
CDR3nt: TGTGCCAGCAGTTACTGGACAGAGCCCTATGGCTACACCTTC
CDR3aa: CASSYWTEPYGYTF

j_gene: TRBJ1-2
abundance: -
d_gene: -
v_gene: TRBV30
CDR3nt: TGTGCCTGGAGTGTAACGACCGCTGGACATCCCTATGGCTACACCTTC
CDR3aa: CAWSVTTAGHPYGYTF

j_gene: TRBJ1-1
abundance: -
d_gene: TRBD1
v_gene: TRBV10-3
CDR3nt: TGTGCCGTCCGCGGCAGGACAGGGGTGGATACTGAAGCTTTCTTT
CDR3aa: CAVRGRTGVDTEAFF

j_gene: TRBJ2-3
abundance: few
d_gene: TRBD2
v_gene: TRBV7-9
CDR3nt: TGTGCCAGCAGATCATCCCCGGGACTAGCAACAGATACGCAGTATTTT
CDR3aa: CASRSSPGLATDTQYF